This T cell receptor beta chain was observed in a study of blood T cell repertoires in COVID-19. On the study more broadly: Collection of acute and convalescent COVID-19 samples took place in the United States, Italy and Spain.

Sequencing was performed with immunoSEQ multiplex PCR; in TCRdb, only in-frame clones are kept and a portion is missing. The sample gives a few hundred thousand clones, 85% to 90% of which show up once; approximately 1% is in the top ten. This clone turned up a few times. The germline gives CDR1 LGHDT, CDR2 YNNKEL (reference sequence). The V gene lost 1 base and the J gene lost 0 bases, with 7 bases spanning the gap. The CDR3 has 14 residues. The sequencing sample was made of PBMCs or T cells enriched from blood (not recorded which). The chain carries TRBV3-1 (or the pseudogene TRBV3-2) and TRBJ2-7, with D possibly being TRBD1 (5 bases). This clonotype was obtained from a man aged 18 to 35 who had recovered from COVID-19. CDR3 amino acids: CASSQGQSSYEQYF. In nucleotides, the CDR3 is TGTGCCAGCAGCCAAGGACAGAGCTCCTACGAGCAGTACTTC.